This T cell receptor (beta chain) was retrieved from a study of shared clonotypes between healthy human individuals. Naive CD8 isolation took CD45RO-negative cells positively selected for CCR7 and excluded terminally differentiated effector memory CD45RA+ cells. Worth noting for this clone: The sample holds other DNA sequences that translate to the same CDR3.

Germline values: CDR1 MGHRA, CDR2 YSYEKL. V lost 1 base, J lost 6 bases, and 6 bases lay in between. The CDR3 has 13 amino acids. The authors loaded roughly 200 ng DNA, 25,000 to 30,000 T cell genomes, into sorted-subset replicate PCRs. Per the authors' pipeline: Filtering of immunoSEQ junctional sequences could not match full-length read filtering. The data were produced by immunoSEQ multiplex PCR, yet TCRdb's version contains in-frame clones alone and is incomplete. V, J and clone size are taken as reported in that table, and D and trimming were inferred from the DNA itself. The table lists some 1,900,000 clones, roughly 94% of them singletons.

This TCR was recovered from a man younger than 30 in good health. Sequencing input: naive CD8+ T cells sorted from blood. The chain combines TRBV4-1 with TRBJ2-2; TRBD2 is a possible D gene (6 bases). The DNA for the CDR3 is TGCGCCAGCAGCCAAGGGAGGGCCGGGGAGCTGTTTTTT. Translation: CASSQGRAGELFF.